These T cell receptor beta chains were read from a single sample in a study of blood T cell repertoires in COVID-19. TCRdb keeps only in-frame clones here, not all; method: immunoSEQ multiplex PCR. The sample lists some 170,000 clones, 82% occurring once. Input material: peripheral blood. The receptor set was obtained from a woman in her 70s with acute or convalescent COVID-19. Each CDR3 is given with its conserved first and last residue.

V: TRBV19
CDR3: CASRFRDQPQHF

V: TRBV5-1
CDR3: CASSEGGYGYTF

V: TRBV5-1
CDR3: CASSLGTQGNYGYTF

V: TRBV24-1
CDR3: CATSETGNYGYTF

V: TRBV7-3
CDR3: CASSYLTRGDTQYF

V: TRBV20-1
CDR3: CSASPAYEQYF

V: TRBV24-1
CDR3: CATSDSQGLGDQPQHF

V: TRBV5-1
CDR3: CASSYVGQDYGYTF

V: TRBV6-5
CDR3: CASSSRQGSYEQYF

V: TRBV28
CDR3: CASSLGQGRAYGYTF

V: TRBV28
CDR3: CSAAGGPNEQFF

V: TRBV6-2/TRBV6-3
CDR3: CASSVQGPHEQYF

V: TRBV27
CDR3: CASSFSGFTGELFF

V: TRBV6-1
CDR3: CASSEGSGQGKETQYF

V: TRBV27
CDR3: CASSVTRTGGITEAFF

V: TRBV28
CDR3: CASSLRTGSDSGANVLTF

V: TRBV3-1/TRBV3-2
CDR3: CASSEGGGWGNQPQHF

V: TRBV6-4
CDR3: CASSDLAGSYNEQFF

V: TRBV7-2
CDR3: CASSSPTGLAGETQYF

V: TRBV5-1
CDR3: CASSLYRGFTDTQYF

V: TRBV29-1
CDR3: CSVSATGNTEAFF

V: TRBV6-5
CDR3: CASIGTGALYGYTF

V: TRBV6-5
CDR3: CASSLRTGDYGYTF

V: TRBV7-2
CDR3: CASSLVRAEAFF

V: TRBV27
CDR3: CASSSPRERGNQPQHF

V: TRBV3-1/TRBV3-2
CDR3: CASSQVAWSSYNSPLHF

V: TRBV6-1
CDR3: CASSEVGQGYQPQHF

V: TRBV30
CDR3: CAWSVDGNSYEQYF

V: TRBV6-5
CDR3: CASSPSYNEQFF

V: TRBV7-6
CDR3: CASRLGGGASTEAFF

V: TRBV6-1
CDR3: CASSELGQGGRNYGYTF

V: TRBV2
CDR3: CASSVGLAGGLVKGEQFF

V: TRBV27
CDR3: CASSRRDTAYEQYF

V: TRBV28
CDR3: CASSLSQKQDTQYF

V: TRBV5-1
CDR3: CASSFAEVRETQYF

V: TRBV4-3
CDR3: CASSQDWGGAGGYTF

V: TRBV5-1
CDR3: CASSLRQGASYEQYF

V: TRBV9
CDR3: CASSATRGNEKLFF

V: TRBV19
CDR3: CASSIALARGANVLTF

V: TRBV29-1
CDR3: CSAAGASANYGYTF

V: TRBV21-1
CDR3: CASTSSHTEAFF

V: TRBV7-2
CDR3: CASSQTLGGGIGNEQFF

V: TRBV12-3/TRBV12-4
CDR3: CASSPSGANVLTF

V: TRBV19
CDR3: CASSRRSSYNEQFF

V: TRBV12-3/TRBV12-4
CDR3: CASTALNRGIQYF

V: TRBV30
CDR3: CAWSPGKSIGYTF

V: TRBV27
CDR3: CASSRLTGGPGMNTEAFF

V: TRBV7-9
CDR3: CASSLGTLSNYGYTF

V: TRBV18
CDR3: CASSPPGVFGNTIYF

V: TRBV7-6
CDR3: CASSRQQGTNEKLFF

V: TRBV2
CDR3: CASSSKGQNQPQHF

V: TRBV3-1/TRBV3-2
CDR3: CASSLNSGSTFMECTDTQYF

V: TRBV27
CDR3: CASREGSGRVDTEAFF